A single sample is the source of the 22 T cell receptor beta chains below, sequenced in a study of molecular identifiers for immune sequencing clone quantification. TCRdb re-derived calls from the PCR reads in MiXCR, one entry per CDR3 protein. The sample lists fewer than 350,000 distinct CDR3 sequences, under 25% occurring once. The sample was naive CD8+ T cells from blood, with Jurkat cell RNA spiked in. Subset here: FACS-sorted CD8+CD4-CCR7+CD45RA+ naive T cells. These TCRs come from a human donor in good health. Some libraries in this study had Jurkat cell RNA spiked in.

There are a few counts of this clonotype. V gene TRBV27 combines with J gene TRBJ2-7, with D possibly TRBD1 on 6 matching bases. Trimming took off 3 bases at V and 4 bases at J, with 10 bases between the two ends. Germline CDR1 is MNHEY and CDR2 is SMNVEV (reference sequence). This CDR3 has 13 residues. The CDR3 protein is CASSFSRGYEQYF. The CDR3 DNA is TGTGCCAGCAGTTTCTCCAGGGGTTACGAGCAGTACTTC.

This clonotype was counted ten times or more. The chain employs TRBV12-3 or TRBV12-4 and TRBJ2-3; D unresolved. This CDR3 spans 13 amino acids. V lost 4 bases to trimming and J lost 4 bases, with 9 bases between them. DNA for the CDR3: TGTGCCAGCAGTTATTTGTTTTCAGATACGCAGTATTTT. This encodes CASSYLFSDTQYF.

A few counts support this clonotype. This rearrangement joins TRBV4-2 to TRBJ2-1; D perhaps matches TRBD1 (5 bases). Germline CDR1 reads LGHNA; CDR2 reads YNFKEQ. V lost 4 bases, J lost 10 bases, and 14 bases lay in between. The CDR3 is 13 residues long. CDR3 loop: CASSPLEQGEQFF. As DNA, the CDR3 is TGTGCCAGCAGCCCCCTTGAGCAGGGAGAGCAGTTCTTC.

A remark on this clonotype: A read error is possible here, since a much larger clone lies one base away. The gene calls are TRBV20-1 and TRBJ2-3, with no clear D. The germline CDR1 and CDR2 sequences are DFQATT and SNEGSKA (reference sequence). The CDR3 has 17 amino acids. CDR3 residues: CSARGPGPNFSTDTQCF. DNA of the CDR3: TGCAGTGCTAGAGGCCCCGGACCGAACTTTAGCACAGATACGCAGTGTTTT.

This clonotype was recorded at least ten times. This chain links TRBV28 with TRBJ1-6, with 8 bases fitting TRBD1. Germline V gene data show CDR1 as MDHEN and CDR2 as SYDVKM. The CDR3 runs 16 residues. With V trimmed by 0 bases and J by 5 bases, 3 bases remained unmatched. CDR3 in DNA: TGTGCCAGCAGTTTATGGGGGACAGGAGATAATTCACCCCTCCACTTT. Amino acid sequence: CASSLWGTGDNSPLHF.

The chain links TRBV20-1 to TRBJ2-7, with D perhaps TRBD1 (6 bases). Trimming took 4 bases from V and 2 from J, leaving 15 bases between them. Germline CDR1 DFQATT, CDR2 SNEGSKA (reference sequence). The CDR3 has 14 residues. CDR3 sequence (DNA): TGCAGTGCTACACCCCGGGACAAGCCCTACGAGCAGTACTTC. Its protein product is CSATPRDKPYEQYF.

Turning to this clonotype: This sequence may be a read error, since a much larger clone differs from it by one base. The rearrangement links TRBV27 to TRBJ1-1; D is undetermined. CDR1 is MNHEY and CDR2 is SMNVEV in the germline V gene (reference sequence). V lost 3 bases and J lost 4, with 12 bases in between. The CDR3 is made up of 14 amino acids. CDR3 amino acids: CASSLSEEATEAFF. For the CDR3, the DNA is TGTGCCAGCAGTTTGTCCGAGGAAGCCACTGAAGCTTTCTTT.

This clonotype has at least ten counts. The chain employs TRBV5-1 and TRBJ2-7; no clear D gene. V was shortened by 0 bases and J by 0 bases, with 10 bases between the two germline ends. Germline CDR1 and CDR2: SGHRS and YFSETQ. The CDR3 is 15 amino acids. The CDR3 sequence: CASSLVASSSYEQYF. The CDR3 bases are TGCGCCAGCAGCTTGGTGGCATCGAGCTCCTACGAGCAGTACTTC. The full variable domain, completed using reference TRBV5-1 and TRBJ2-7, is KAGVTQTPRYLIKTRGQQVTLSCSPISGHRSVSWYQQTPGQGLQFLFEYFSETQRNKGNFPGRFSGRQFSNSRSEMNVSTLELGDSALYLCASSLVASSSYEQYFGPGTRLTVT.

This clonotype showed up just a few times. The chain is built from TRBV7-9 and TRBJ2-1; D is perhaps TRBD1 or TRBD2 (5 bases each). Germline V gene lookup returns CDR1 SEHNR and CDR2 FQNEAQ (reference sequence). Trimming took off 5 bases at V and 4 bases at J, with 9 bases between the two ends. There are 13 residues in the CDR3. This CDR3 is CASSGGRYNEQFF. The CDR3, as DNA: TGTGCCAGCAGCGGGGGACGGTACAATGAGCAGTTCTTC.

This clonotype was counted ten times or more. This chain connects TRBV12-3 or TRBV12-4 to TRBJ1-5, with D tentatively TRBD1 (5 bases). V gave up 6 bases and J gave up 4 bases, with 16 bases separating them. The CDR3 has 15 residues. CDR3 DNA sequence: TGTGCCAGCAGCGGGGGTAGGGCAGCAAATCAGCCCCAGCATTTT. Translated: CASSGGRAANQPQHF.

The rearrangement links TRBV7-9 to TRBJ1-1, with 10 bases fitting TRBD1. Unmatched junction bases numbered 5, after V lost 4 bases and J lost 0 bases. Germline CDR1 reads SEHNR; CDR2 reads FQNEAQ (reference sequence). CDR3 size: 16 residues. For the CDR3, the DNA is TGTGCCAGCAGCTATCCCGGACAGGGGGTGAACACTGAAGCTTTCTTT. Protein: CASSYPGQGVNTEAFF.

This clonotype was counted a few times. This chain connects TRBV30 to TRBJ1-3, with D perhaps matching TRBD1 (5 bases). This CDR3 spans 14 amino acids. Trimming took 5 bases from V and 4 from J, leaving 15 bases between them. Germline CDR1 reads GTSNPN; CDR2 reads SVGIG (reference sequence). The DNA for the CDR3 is TGTGCCTGGGGTATAGGGGCCGCAGGAAACACCATATATTTT. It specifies CAWGIGAAGNTIYF.

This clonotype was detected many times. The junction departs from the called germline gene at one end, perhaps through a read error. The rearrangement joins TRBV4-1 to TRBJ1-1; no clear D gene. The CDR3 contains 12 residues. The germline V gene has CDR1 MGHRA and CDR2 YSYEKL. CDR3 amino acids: CASSQVNTEAFF. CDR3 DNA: TGTGCCAGCAGCCAGGTGAACACTGAAGCTTTCTTT.

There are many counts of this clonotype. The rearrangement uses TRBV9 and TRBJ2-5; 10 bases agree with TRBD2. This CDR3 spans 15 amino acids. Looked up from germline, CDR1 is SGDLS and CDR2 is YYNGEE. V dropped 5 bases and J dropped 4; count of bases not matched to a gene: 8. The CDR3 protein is CASSPGLAVLETQYF. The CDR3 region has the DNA TGTGCCAGCAGTCCCGGACTAGCGGTCCTAGAGACCCAGTACTTC.

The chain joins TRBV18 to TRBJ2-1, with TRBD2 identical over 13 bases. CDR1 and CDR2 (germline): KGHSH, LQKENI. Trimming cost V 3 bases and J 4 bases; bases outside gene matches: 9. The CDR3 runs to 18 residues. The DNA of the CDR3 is TGTGCCAGCTCACCTTCGATTCCGACTAGCGGGAGGTACAATGAGCAGTTCTTC. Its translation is CASSPSIPTSGRYNEQFF.

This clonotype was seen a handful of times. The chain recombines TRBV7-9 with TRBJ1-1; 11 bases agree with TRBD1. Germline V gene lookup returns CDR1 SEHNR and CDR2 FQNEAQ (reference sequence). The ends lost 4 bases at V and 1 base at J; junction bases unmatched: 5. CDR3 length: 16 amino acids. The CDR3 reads CASSYGQGAGNTEAFF. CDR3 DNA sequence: TGTGCCAGCAGCTATGGACAGGGGGCGGGGAACACTGAAGCTTTCTTT.

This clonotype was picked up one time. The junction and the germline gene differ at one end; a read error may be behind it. DNA for the CDR3: TGTGCCGGCAGCGACTCCTACGAGCAGTACTTC. Amino acids: CAGSDSYEQYF. The chain combines TRBV7-6 with TRBJ2-7; unclear D gene. The CDR3 has 11 amino acids. Germline-derived CDR1 and CDR2 are SGHVS and FNYEAQ.

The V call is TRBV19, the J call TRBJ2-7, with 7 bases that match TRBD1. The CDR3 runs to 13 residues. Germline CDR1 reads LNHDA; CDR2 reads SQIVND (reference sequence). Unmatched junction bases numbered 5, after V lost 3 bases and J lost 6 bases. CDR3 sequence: CASSIGTAGEQYF. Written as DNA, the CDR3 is TGTGCCAGTAGTATCGGGACAGCTGGCGAGCAGTACTTC.

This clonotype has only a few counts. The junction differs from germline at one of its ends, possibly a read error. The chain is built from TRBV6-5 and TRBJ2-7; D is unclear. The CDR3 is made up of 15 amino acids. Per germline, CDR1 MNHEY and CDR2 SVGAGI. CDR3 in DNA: TGTGCCAGCAATTACCGATTTCAGCAGATAGCCGAGCAGTACTTC. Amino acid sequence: CASNYRFQQIAEQYF.

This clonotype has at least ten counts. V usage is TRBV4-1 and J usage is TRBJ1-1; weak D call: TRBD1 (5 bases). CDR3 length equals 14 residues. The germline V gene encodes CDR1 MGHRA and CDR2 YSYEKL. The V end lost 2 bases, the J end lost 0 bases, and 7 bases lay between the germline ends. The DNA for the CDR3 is TGCGCCAGCAGCCAACCACAGGTGAACACTGAAGCTTTCTTT. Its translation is CASSQPQVNTEAFF.

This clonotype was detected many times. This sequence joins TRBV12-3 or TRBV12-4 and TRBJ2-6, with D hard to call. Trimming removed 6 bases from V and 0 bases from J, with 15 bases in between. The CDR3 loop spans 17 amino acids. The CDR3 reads CASSDIDPSSGANVLTF. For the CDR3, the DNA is TGTGCCAGCAGCGACATTGACCCCTCCTCTGGGGCCAACGTCCTGACTTTC.

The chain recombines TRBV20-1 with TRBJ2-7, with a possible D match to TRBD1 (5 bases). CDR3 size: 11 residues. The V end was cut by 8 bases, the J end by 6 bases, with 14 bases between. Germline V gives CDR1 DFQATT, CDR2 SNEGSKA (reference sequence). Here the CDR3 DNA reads TGCAGTCGGATCAGGGTTGGCGAGCAGTACTTC. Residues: CSRIRVGEQYF.